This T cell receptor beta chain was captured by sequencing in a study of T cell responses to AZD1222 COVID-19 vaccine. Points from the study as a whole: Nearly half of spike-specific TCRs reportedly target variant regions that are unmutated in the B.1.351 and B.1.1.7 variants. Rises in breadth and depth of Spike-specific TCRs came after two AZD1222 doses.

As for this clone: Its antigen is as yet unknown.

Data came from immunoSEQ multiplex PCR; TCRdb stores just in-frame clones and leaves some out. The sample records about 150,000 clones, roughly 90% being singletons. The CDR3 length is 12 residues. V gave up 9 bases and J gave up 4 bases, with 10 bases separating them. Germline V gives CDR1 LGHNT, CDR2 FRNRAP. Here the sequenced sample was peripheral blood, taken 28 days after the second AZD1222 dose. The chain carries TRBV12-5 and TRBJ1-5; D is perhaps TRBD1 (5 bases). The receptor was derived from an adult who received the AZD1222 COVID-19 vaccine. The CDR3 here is CASDRLNQPQHF. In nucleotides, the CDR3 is TGTGCTAGCGACAGACTAAATCAGCCCCAGCATTTT.